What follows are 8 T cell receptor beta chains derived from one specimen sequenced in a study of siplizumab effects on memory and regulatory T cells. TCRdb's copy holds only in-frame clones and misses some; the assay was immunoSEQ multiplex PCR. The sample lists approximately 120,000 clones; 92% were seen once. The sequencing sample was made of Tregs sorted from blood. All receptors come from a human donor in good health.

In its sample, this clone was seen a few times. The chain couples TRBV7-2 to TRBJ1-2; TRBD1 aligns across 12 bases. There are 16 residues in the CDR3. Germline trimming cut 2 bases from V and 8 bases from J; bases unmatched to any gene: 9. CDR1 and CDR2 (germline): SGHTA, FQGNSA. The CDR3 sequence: CASSLHYRDRGLGYTF. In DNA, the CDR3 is TGTGCCAGCAGCTTACACTACCGGGACAGGGGGCTGGGCTACACCTTC.

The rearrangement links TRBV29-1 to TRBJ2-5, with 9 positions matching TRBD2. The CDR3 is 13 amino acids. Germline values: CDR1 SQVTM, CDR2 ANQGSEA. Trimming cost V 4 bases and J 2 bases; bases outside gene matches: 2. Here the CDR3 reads CSVATSGQETQYF. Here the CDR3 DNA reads TGCAGCGTTGCAACTAGCGGGCAAGAGACCCAGTACTTC. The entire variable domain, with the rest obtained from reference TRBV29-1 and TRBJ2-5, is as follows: SAVISQKPSRDICQRGTSLTIQCQVDSQVTMMFWYRQQPGQSLTLIATANQGSEATYESGFVIDKFPISRPNLTFSTLTVSNMSPEDSSIYLCSVATSGQETQYFGPGTRLLVL.

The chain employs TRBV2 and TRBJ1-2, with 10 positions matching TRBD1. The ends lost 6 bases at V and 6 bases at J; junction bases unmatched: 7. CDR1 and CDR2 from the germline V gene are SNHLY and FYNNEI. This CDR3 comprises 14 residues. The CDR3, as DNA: TGTGCCAGCAGCGAAAGACAGGGGGCGAATGGCTACACCTTC. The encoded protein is CASSERQGANGYTF.

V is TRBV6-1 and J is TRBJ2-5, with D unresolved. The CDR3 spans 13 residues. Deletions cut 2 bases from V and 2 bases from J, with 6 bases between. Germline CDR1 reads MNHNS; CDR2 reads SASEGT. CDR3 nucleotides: TGTGCCAGCAGTGAAAGGGTTCAAGAGACCCAGTACTTC. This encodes CASSERVQETQYF.

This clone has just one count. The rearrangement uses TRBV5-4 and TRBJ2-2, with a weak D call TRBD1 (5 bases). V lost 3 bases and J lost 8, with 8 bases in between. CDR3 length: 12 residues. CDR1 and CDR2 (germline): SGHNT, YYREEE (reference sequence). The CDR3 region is CASSYWTGELFF. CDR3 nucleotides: TGTGCCAGCAGCTACTGGACAGGGGAGCTGTTTTTT.

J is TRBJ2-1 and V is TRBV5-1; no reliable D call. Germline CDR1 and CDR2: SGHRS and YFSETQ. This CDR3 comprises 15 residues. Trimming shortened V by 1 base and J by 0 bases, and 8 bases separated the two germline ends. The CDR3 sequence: CASSLNGFSYNEQFF. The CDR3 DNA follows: TGCGCCAGCAGCTTGAATGGGTTCTCCTACAATGAGCAGTTCTTC. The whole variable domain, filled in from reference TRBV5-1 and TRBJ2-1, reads KAGVTQTPRYLIKTRGQQVTLSCSPISGHRSVSWYQQTPGQGLQFLFEYFSETQRNKGNFPGRFSGRQFSNSRSEMNVSTLELGDSALYLCASSLNGFSYNEQFFGPGTRLTVL.

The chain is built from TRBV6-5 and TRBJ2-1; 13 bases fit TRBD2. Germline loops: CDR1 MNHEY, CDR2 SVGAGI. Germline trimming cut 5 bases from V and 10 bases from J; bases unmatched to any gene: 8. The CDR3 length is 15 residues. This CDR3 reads CASSTGLAGAGEQFF. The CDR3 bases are TGTGCCAGCAGTACCGGACTAGCGGGAGCCGGGGAGCAGTTCTTC.

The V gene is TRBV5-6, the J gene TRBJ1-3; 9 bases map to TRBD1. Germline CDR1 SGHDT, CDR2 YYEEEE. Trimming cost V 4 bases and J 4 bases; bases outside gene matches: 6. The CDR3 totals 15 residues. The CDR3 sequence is CASSPDRGVGNTIYF. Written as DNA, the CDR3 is TGTGCCAGCAGCCCCGACAGGGGGGTAGGAAACACCATATATTTT.